Ten or more counts support the clone carrying this T cell receptor beta chain. The antigen is undetermined. This sample is drawn from a study of metastatic and nonmetastatic thyroid tumors. Study context: The authors compared repertoires across blood and tumor or nodule tissue from malignant and benign thyroid patients.

Study-level findings and limits: As reported, TCR beta diversity in blood and tumor was significantly higher in malignant thyroid tumors than in benign nodules.

The junction had 10 bases not matched to a gene; V was cut back by 1 base and J by 7 bases. Germline CDR1 SGHRS, CDR2 YFSETQ. The CDR3 has 16 residues. Each patient came to thyroid surgery without any prior treatment (of any kind). The authors' processing: Construction of a distant-metastasis classifier for papillary thyroid cancer relied on CDR3 differences across clinicopathological groups. TCRdb recomputed clones from the PCR reads via MiXCR. TCRdb's processing, not the authors', yielded these V and J calls. The sample has roughly 40,000 clones, about 24% seen once; the top ten hold about 15%. The source is a female donor with papillary thyroid cancer or a benign thyroid nodule (not recorded which). Some clones in this sample may be carry-over from other donors' samples. This chain uses TRBV5-1 with TRBJ2-1, with TRBD1 matching 8 bases. The sequencing sample was made of tumor tissue. This CDR3 reads CASSLRAGGAGNEQFF. DNA for the CDR3: TGCGCCAGCAGCTTGAGGGCAGGGGGCGCGGGAAATGAGCAGTTCTTC.